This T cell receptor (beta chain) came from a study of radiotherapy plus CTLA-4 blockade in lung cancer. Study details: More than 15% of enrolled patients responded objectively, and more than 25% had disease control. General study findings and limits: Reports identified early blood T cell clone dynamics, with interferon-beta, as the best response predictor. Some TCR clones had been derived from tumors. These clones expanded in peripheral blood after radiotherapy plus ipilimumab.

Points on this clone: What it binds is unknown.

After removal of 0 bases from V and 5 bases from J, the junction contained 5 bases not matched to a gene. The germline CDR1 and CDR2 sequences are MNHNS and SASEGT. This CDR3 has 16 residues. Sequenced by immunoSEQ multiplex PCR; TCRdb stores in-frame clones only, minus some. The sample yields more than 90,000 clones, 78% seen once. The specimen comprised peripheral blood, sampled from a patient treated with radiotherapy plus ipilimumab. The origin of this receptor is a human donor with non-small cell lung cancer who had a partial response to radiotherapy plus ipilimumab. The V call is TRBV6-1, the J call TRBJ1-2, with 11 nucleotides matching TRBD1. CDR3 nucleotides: TGTGCCAGCAGTGAAGCGGGACAGGGGGTGCGGTATGGCTACACCTTC. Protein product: CASSEAGQGVRYGYTF.